This entry concerns a single TCR beta chain. Donation came from healthy HIV-negative adults that had no recent acute infections or vaccinations. The sample belongs to a study of shared clonotypes between healthy human individuals. Authors' processing steps: Without quality scores, immunoSEQ junctional reads could not be filtered like full-length reads. The repertoire was sequenced with immunoSEQ multiplex PCR; TCRdb's copy has only in-frame clones and lacks some. Clone size and V and J calls were adopted from that table, with D and trimming inferred from the DNA. Here the sample spans 2 million to 2.5 million clones, about nine tenths being singletons. With V trimmed by 0 bases and J by 5 bases, 3 bases remained unmatched. Germline CDR1 and CDR2: MDHEN and SYDVKM. There are 16 residues in the CDR3.

The TCR comes from a man aged 18-30 years in good health. Some clones in this sample may be carry-over from other donors' samples. The chain is built from TRBV28 and TRBJ2-3; 12 bases match TRBD2. Sequencing was carried out using naive CD4+ T cells from PBMCs. Described subset: CD45RA+ positively selected. As DNA, the CDR3 is TGTGCCAGCAGTTTATGGACTAGCGGGAGAAGAGATACGCAGTATTTT. Residues: CASSLWTSGRRDTQYF.